These T cell receptor beta chains were read from a single sample in a study of cytomegalovirus exposure and HLA in healthy donors. Produced via immunoSEQ multiplex PCR; TCRdb's table is partial and in-frame only. The table records around 150,000 clones, around 76% of them present only once. The sample comprised PBMCs. All receptors derive from a female donor in good health and CMV-seronegative. The CDR3 runs from the conserved cysteine through the conserved F or W. Fields, in order: V gene, clone size, D gene, J gene, CDR3 protein, CDR3 DNA. The D gene is left open where the match is weak. A clone size is listed for some rows: how often the clone was seen (once, few, many), or a class if it is expanded.

V gene: TRBV6-6; clone size: -; D gene: TRBD1; J gene: TRBJ1-2; CDR3 protein: CASSRPGTGQDTF; CDR3 DNA: TGTGCCAGCAGTCGTCCCGGGACAGGGCAGGACACCTTC
V gene: TRBV5-1; clone size: -; D gene: -; J gene: TRBJ1-3; CDR3 protein: CASSLWSPGGGSGNTIYF; CDR3 DNA: TGCGCCAGCAGCTTGTGGTCCCCGGGGGGAGGCTCTGGAAACACCATATATTTT
V gene: TRBV9; clone size: -; D gene: TRBD1; J gene: TRBJ1-3; CDR3 protein: CASSAQQGLSGNTIYF; CDR3 DNA: TGTGCCAGCAGCGCCCAACAGGGGCTCTCTGGAAACACCATATATTTT
V gene: TRBV6-6; clone size: -; D gene: TRBD1; J gene: TRBJ2-1; CDR3 protein: CASSTDRESSYNEQFF; CDR3 DNA: TGTGCCAGCAGTACGGACAGGGAAAGCTCCTACAATGAGCAGTTCTTC
V gene: TRBV30; clone size: -; D gene: -; J gene: TRBJ1-1; CDR3 protein: CAWSSQGNTEAFF; CDR3 DNA: TGTGCCTGGAGTTCACAGGGGAACACTGAAGCTTTCTTT
V gene: TRBV25-1; clone size: -; D gene: TRBD1; J gene: TRBJ1-2; CDR3 protein: CASSEQGVNYGYTF; CDR3 DNA: TGTGCCAGCAGTGAACAGGGGGTTAACTATGGCTACACCTTC
V gene: TRBV5-4; clone size: few; D gene: -; J gene: TRBJ2-1; CDR3 protein: CASSHLGNEQFF; CDR3 DNA: TGTGCCAGCAGCCACCTCGGCAATGAGCAGTTCTTC
V gene: TRBV11-2; clone size: -; D gene: -; J gene: TRBJ2-7; CDR3 protein: CASASSDSYEQYF; CDR3 DNA: TGTGCCAGCGCGTCGAGCGACTCCTACGAGCAGTACTTC
V gene: TRBV7-2; clone size: -; D gene: TRBD1; J gene: TRBJ1-1; CDR3 protein: CASSPQGAQSLNTEAFF; CDR3 DNA: TGTGCCAGCAGCCCACAGGGGGCGCAAAGTTTGAACACTGAAGCTTTCTTT
V gene: TRBV9; clone size: -; D gene: TRBD1; J gene: TRBJ2-7; CDR3 protein: CASSVGGQGAVYEQYF; CDR3 DNA: TGTGCCAGCAGCGTAGGAGGACAGGGGGCAGTATACGAGCAGTACTTC
V gene: TRBV6-5; clone size: -; D gene: -; J gene: TRBJ1-2; CDR3 protein: CASSSDRLSFYGYTF; CDR3 DNA: TGTGCCAGCAGTTCTGACAGGTTGAGTTTCTATGGCTACACCTTC
V gene: TRBV19; clone size: -; D gene: TRBD1; J gene: TRBJ1-2; CDR3 protein: CASRLGTGGARGYTF; CDR3 DNA: TGTGCCAGTAGGCTCGGGACAGGGGGCGCCAGAGGCTACACCTTC
V gene: TRBV6-1; clone size: few; D gene: -; J gene: TRBJ1-1; CDR3 protein: CASRDTGWGNTEAFF; CDR3 DNA: TGTGCCAGCAGGGACACAGGGTGGGGCAACACTGAAGCTTTCTTT
V gene: TRBV6-1; clone size: few; D gene: TRBD1; J gene: TRBJ1-2; CDR3 protein: CASSWDRVAGYTF; CDR3 DNA: TGTGCCAGCAGTTGGGACAGGGTGGCTGGCTACACCTTC
V gene: TRBV14; clone size: -; D gene: -; J gene: TRBJ1-2; CDR3 protein: CASSRTSRGYTF; CDR3 DNA: TGTGCCAGCAGCCGTACTTCGCGTGGCTACACCTTC
V gene: TRBV9; clone size: -; D gene: -; J gene: TRBJ2-1; CDR3 protein: CASSVNAGEQFF; CDR3 DNA: TGTGCCAGCAGCGTAAATGCAGGAGAGCAGTTCTTC
V gene: TRBV6-1; clone size: -; D gene: TRBD1; J gene: TRBJ1-5; CDR3 protein: CASRRTGDGNQPQHF; CDR3 DNA: TGTGCCAGCAGAAGGACAGGGGACGGCAATCAGCCCCAGCATTTT
V gene: TRBV9; clone size: -; D gene: -; J gene: TRBJ1-1; CDR3 protein: CASSVHGNTEAFF; CDR3 DNA: TGTGCCAGCAGCGTTCACGGGAACACTGAAGCTTTCTTT
V gene: TRBV29-1; clone size: -; D gene: -; J gene: TRBJ2-7; CDR3 protein: CSVGKQTYEQYF; CDR3 DNA: TGCAGCGTTGGTAAACAGACCTACGAGCAGTACTTC
V gene: TRBV19; clone size: -; D gene: TRBD1; J gene: TRBJ1-2; CDR3 protein: CASSKDRGFYGYTF; CDR3 DNA: TGTGCCAGTAGTAAGGACAGGGGGTTCTATGGCTACACCTTC
V gene: TRBV15; clone size: few; D gene: -; J gene: TRBJ1-1; CDR3 protein: CATSRAPGGSTEAFF; CDR3 DNA: TGTGCCACCAGCAGGGCCCCCGGGGGGTCAACTGAAGCTTTCTTT
V gene: TRBV11-3; clone size: -; D gene: -; J gene: TRBJ1-5; CDR3 protein: CASSRFSDQPQHF; CDR3 DNA: TGTGCCAGCAGCCGGTTTTCGGATCAGCCCCAGCATTTT
V gene: TRBV5-1; clone size: -; D gene: -; J gene: TRBJ1-4; CDR3 protein: CASSFMDSNEKLFF; CDR3 DNA: TGCGCCAGCAGCTTTATGGACAGTAATGAAAAACTGTTTTTT
V gene: TRBV7-3; clone size: -; D gene: -; J gene: TRBJ1-2; CDR3 protein: CASNGLMNYGYTF; CDR3 DNA: TGTGCCAGCAACGGACTGATGAACTATGGCTACACCTTC
V gene: TRBV5-1; clone size: once; D gene: -; J gene: TRBJ1-1; CDR3 protein: CASSPGWTGTVAEAFF; CDR3 DNA: TGCGCCAGCAGCCCGGGATGGACGGGCACAGTGGCTGAAGCTTTCTTT